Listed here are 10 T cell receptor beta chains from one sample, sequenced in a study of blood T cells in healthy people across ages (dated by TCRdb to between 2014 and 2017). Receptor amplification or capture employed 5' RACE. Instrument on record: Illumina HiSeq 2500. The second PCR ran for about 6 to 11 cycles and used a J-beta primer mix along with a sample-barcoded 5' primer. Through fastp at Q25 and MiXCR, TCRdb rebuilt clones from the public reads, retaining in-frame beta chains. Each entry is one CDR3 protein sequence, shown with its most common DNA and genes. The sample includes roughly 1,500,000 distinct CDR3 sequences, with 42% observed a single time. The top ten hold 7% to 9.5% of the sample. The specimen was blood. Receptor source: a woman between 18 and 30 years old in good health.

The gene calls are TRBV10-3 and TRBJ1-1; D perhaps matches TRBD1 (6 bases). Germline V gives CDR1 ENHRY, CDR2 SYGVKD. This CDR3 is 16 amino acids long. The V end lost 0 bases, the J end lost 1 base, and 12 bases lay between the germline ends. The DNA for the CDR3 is TGTGCCATCAGTGAGTCCGGGGGCTTAGGGAACACTGAAGCTTTCTTT. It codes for CAISESGGLGNTEAFF.

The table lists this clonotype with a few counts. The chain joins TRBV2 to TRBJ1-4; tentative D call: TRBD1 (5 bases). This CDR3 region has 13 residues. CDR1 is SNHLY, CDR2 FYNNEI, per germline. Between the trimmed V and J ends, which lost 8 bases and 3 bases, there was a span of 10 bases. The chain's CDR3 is CASARGPNEKLFF. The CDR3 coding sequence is TGTGCCAGCGCTAGGGGTCCTAATGAAAAACTGTTTTTT.

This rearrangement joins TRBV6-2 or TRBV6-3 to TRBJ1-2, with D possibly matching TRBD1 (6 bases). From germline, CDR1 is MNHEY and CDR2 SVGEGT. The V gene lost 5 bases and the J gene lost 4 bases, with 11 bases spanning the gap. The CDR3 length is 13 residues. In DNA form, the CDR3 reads TGTGCCAGCAGTCGGGGGGCCCCCTATGGCTACACCTTC. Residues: CASSRGAPYGYTF.

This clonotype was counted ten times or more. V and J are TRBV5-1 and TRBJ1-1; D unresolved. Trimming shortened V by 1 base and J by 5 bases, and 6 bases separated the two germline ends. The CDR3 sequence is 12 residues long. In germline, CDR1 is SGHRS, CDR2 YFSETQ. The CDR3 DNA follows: TGCGCCAGCAGCTTGTATGGGACTGAAGCTTTCTTT. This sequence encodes CASSLYGTEAFF.

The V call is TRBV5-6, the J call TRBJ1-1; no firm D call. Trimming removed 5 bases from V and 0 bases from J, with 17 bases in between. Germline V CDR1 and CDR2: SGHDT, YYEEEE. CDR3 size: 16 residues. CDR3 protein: CASRPSRVNMNTEAFF. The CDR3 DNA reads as TGTGCCAGCAGACCTAGTCGAGTAAACATGAACACTGAAGCTTTCTTT. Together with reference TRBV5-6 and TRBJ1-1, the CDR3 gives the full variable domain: DAGVTQSPTHLIKTRGQQVTLRCSPKSGHDTVSWYQQALGQGPQFIFQYYEEEERQRGNFPDRFSGHQFPNYSSELNVNALLLGDSALYLCASRPSRVNMNTEAFFGQGTRLTVV.

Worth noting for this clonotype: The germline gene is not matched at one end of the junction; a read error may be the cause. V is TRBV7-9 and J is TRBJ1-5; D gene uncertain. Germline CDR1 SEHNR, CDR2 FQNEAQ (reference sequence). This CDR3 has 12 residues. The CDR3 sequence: CASSLDTSPQHF. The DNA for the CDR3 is TGTGCCAGCAGTTTAGACACCTCTCCCCAGCATTTT.

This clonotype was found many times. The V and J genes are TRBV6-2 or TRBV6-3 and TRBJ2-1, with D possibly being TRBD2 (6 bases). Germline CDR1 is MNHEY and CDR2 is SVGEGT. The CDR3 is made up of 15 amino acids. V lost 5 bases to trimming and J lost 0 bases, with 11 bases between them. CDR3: CASSPRGGSYNEQFF. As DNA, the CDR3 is TGTGCCAGCAGTCCTCGGGGAGGCTCCTACAATGAGCAGTTCTTC.

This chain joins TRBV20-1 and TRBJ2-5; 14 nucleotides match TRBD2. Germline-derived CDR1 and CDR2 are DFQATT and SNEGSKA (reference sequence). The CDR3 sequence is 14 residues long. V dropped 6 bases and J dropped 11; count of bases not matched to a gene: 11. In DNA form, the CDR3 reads TGCAGTGCCTCCGGGACTAGCGGGAGCTCTGGGCAGTACTTC. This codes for CSASGTSGSSGQYF.

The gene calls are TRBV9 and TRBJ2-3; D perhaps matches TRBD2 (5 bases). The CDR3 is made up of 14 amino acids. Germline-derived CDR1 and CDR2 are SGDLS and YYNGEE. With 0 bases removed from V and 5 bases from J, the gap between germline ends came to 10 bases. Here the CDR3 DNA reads TGTGCCAGCAGCGTAGTGGACTCGAAAGATACGCAGTATTTT. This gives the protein CASSVVDSKDTQYF. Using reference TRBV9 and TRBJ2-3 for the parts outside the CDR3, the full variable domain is DSGVTQTPKHLITATGQRVTLRCSPRSGDLSVYWYQQSLDQGLQFLIQYYNGEERAKGNILERFSAQQFPDLHSELNLSSLELGDSALYFCASSVVDSKDTQYFGPGTRLTVL.

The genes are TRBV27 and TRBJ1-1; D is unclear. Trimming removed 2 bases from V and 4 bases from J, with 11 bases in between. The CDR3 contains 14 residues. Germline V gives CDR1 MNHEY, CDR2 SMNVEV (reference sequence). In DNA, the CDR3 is TGTGCCAGCAGTTTAGGACCGGCGGGCACTGAAGCTTTCTTT. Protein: CASSLGPAGTEAFF.